This entry is about one T cell receptor (beta chain). Its matching antigen is unknown. The authors carried out high-throughput sequencing of TCR beta. They applied it to CD8+ and CD4+ T cells obtained from blood. Both CD4+ and CD8+ T cells were negatively isolated, and TEMRA cells underwent FACS enrichment. These data originate in a study of CD8 T cells in Susac syndrome. Random hexamers served to reverse transcribe roughly 0.5 to 1 ug RNA. It was immunoSEQ multiplex PCR that amplified TCR beta CDR3 across 54 Vbeta and 13 Jbeta. TCRdb redid the calling of the immunoSEQ multiplex PCR reads with MiXCR, one entry per CDR3 protein. The profile shows around 190,000 distinct CDR3 sequences, 95% of them singletons. J was trimmed by 9 bases and V by 6 bases; bases with no gene match: 10. The CDR3 totals 14 residues. Germline loops: CDR1 DFQATT, CDR2 SNEGSKA (reference sequence). General study findings and limits: An acknowledgment was made by the study that its TCR sequencing and HLA analysis involved relatively few individuals.

V and J are TRBV20-1 and TRBJ2-1; 11 bases are shared with TRBD1. Sequenced input: CD4+ T cells from PBMCs. This clonotype originated in a human donor in good health. This CDR3 reads CSAPPRTGGGEQFF. CDR3 DNA sequence: TGCAGTGCGCCCCCCAGGACAGGGGGCGGTGAGCAGTTCTTC.